This is a list of T cell receptor beta chains from one sample in a study of blood T cell repertoires in COVID-19. The protocol was immunoSEQ multiplex PCR, while the TCRdb copy is restricted to in-frame clones and leaves out a portion. The data hold under 300,000 clones, with approximately 83% observed a single time. The source material was peripheral blood. The receptors derive from a woman in her seventies with acute or convalescent COVID-19. Both conserved end residues are part of each CDR3. A D gene is named only where the DNA matches it firmly. Clone size is stated in some rows and not others, as once, few, many or a class when expanded.

V gene,J gene,D gene,clone size,CDR3 length,CDR3 protein,CDR3 DNA
TRBV12-5,TRBJ2-5,.,.,13,CASAWGDKGTQYF,TGTGCTAGTGCCTGGGGGGATAAGGGGACCCAGTACTTC
TRBV27,TRBJ2-3,.,.,16,CASSLSGGPGTDTQYF,TGTGCCAGCAGTTTAAGTGGAGGTCCCGGCACAGATACGCAGTATTTT
TRBV5-8,TRBJ1-6,.,.,15,CASSLGAGDNSPLHF,TGTGCCAGCAGCTTAGGGGCAGGCGATAATTCACCCCTCCACTTT
TRBV7-7,TRBJ2-7,.,.,15,CAQHGSRRSSYEQYF,TGTGCCCAGCACGGGTCGAGAAGGAGCTCCTACGAGCAGTACTTC
TRBV4-2,TRBJ2-1,TRBD2,.,17,CASSQESVAGDYNEQFF,TGTGCCAGCAGCCAAGAGTCGGTAGCGGGGGACTACAATGAGCAGTTCTTC
TRBV6-5,TRBJ1-5,.,.,14,CASTSGRGNQPQHF,TGTGCCAGCACCTCCGGACGGGGAAATCAGCCCCAGCATTTT
TRBV7-2,TRBJ2-7,.,.,14,CASSRYLSSYEQYF,TGTGCCAGCAGCCGCTACCTCTCTTCCTACGAGCAGTACTTC
TRBV5-1,TRBJ2-1,TRBD2,.,16,CASSLERGGIYNEQFF,TGCGCCAGCAGCTTGGAGCGCGGGGGGATTTACAATGAGCAGTTCTTC
TRBV27,TRBJ2-1,.,.,13,CASSPGTGREQFF,TGTGCCAGCAGTCCGGGGACTGGGCGGGAGCAGTTCTTC
TRBV30,TRBJ1-2,.,.,13,CAWSDQGSRGYTF,TGTGCCTGGAGTGATCAGGGATCGAGGGGCTACACCTTC
TRBV5-1,TRBJ2-2,TRBD1,.,16,CASSLLTGDNTGELFF,TGCGCCAGCAGCTTGCTGACAGGGGATAACACCGGGGAGCTGTTTTTT
TRBV20-1,TRBJ1-1,TRBD1,once,11,CSAYRDSEAFF,TGCAGTGCTTACCGGGACAGTGAAGCTTTCTTT
TRBV7-2,TRBJ1-2,.,.,13,CASSLRGRGGYTF,TGTGCCAGCAGCTTACGAGGGCGTGGGGGCTACACCTTC
TRBV5-1,TRBJ2-6,TRBD1,.,16,CASSHRGGSGANVLTF,TGCGCCAGCAGCCACAGGGGCGGCTCTGGGGCCAACGTCCTGACTTTC
TRBV14,TRBJ1-1,.,once,13,CASSQRGNTEAFF,TGTGCCAGCAGCCAACGCGGGAACACTGAAGCTTTCTTT
TRBV5-1,TRBJ1-2,.,.,13,CASSLGHGGDYTF,TGCGCCAGCAGCTTGGGGCACGGTGGAGACTACACCTTC
TRBV3-1/TRBV3-2,TRBJ1-1,.,once,15,CASSPSSQPYTEAFF,TGTGCCAGCAGCCCATCCTCACAGCCATACACTGAAGCTTTCTTT
TRBV19,TRBJ2-2,.,.,19,CAIGGISPYRGVNTGELFF,TGTGCCATCGGAGGGATTTCCCCTTACAGGGGCGTGAACACCGGGGAGCTGTTTTTT
TRBV5-1,TRBJ2-7,.,.,12,CASSRDSYEQYF,TGCGCCAGCAGCCGGGACTCCTACGAGCAGTACTTC
TRBV5-8,TRBJ1-2,.,once,15,CASSWGRPGVYGYTF,TGTGCCAGCAGCTGGGGTAGGCCCGGGGTCTATGGCTACACCTTC
TRBV12-2,TRBJ2-7,.,.,15,CASRPPGGVSYEQYF,TGTGCAAGTCGCCCCCCGGGGGGGGTGTCCTACGAGCAGTACTTC
TRBV30,TRBJ1-1,.,.,12,CAWMGEGSGAFF,TGTGCCTGGATGGGGGAGGGGTCCGGGGCTTTCTTT
TRBV30,TRBJ1-3,.,.,14,CASSSGVSGNTIYF,TGTGCCTCTTCTTCAGGGGTCTCTGGAAACACCATATATTTT
TRBV19,TRBJ2-3,.,.,16,CASSFTRTASTDTQYF,TGTGCCAGTAGTTTCACCCGGACAGCTAGCACAGATACGCAGTATTTT
TRBV3-1/TRBV3-2,TRBJ1-3,TRBD1,once,17,CASSQDDRGRTGNTIYF,TGTGCCAGCAGCCAAGATGACAGGGGGCGAACTGGAAACACCATATATTTT
TRBV7-8,TRBJ1-2,.,.,13,CASSHTGIRGYTF,TGTGCCAGCAGCCACACAGGGATTCGTGGCTACACCTTC
TRBV20-1,TRBJ2-1,.,few,11,CSAGHRNEQFF,TGCAGTGCTGGTCACAGGAATGAGCAGTTCTTC
TRBV6-6,TRBJ2-3,TRBD2,.,15,CASSSAGGVTDTQYF,TGTGCCAGCAGTTCTGCCGGGGGGGTGACAGATACGCAGTATTTT
TRBV7-2,TRBJ2-3,.,.,14,CASSPGGGPDTQYF,TGTGCCAGCAGTCCTGGGGGGGGCCCAGATACGCAGTATTTT
TRBV5-6,TRBJ1-2,.,.,13,CASSYWTDVGYTF,TGTGCCAGCAGCTACTGGACTGATGTTGGCTACACCTTC
TRBV30,TRBJ1-1,.,.,10,CAWSRVEAFF,TGTGCCTGGAGCCGGGTTGAAGCTTTCTTT
TRBV5-4,TRBJ1-5,TRBD1,many,15,CASSPGQGFDQPQHF,TGTGCCAGCAGCCCGGGACAGGGATTTGATCAGCCCCAGCATTTT
TRBV7-6,TRBJ2-7,.,.,18,CASSLGQSGGTAPYEQYF,TGTGCCAGCAGCTTAGGGCAGTCAGGGGGGACAGCCCCCTACGAGCAGTACTTC
TRBV2,TRBJ2-5,.,.,13,CASSEVREKTQYF,TGTGCCAGCAGTGAAGTCAGGGAAAAGACCCAGTACTTC
TRBV27,TRBJ2-7,TRBD1,.,15,CASSPRQGASYEQYF,TGTGCCAGCAGTCCCCGACAGGGGGCTTCGTACGAGCAGTACTTC
TRBV10-3,TRBJ1-2,.,.,13,CAVTSDGEGGYTF,TGTGCCGTGACTTCGGACGGGGAGGGTGGCTACACCTTC
TRBV6-6,TRBJ2-2,.,once,15,CASHLGGGNTGELFF,TGTGCCAGTCACCTGGGAGGGGGGAACACCGGGGAGCTGTTTTTT
TRBV12-3/TRBV12-4,TRBJ1-2,.,.,13,CASTIPGAHGYTF,TGTGCCAGCACCATCCCGGGAGCCCATGGCTACACCTTC
TRBV18,TRBJ2-7,TRBD1,.,15,CASSPGTGDGYEQYF,TGTGCCAGCTCACCGGGGACAGGGGATGGCTACGAGCAGTACTTC
TRBV6-2/TRBV6-3,TRBJ1-1,TRBD1,.,17,CASSYFSGGAMNTEAFF,TGTGCCAGCAGTTACTTTTCAGGGGGCGCGATGAACACTGAAGCTTTCTTT
TRBV3-1/TRBV3-2,TRBJ2-3,TRBD1,once,13,CASRGRGSDTQYF,TGTGCCAGCCGTGGCAGGGGGTCAGATACGCAGTATTTT
TRBV5-1,TRBJ2-3,TRBD1,.,18,CASSLDPPGQPSTDTQYF,TGCGCCAGCAGCTTGGATCCTCCGGGACAGCCTAGCACAGATACGCAGTATTTT
TRBV4-2,TRBJ1-2,.,.,14,CASSQDGGFPGYTF,TGTGCCAGCAGCCAAGATGGGGGCTTCCCTGGCTACACCTTC
TRBV12-3/TRBV12-4,TRBJ2-2,.,.,13,CASRARETGELFF,TGTGCCAGCAGAGCCAGGGAAACCGGGGAGCTGTTTTTT
TRBV6-1,TRBJ1-1,.,.,13,CASSDGGATEAFF,TGTGCCAGCAGTGACGGAGGGGCCACTGAAGCTTTCTTT
TRBV10-3,TRBJ2-1,.,.,15,CAISESTRAYNEQFF,TGTGCCATCAGTGAGTCGACTCGGGCCTACAATGAGCAGTTCTTC
TRBV29-1,TRBJ2-3,.,.,12,CSGRGSTDTQYF,TGCAGCGGTAGAGGGAGCACAGATACGCAGTATTTT
TRBV10-3,TRBJ2-3,TRBD2,.,16,CAISFLAGGVTDTQYF,TGTGCCATCAGTTTCTTAGCGGGGGGCGTCACAGATACGCAGTATTTT
TRBV18,TRBJ1-2,.,.,13,CASSPSQNYGYTF,TGTGCCAGCTCACCTTCACAGAACTATGGCTACACCTTC
TRBV10-3,TRBJ2-1,TRBD1,.,16,CAISESGQGSYNEQFF,TGTGCCATCAGTGAGTCAGGACAGGGATCATACAATGAGCAGTTCTTC
TRBV4-1,TRBJ1-2,.,.,13,CASSQLGIYGYTF,TGCGCCAGCAGCCAACTCGGGATCTATGGCTACACCTTC
TRBV7-2,TRBJ1-3,.,.,13,CASSTDTGNTIYF,TGTGCCAGCAGCACTGACACGGGAAACACCATATATTTT
TRBV3-1/TRBV3-2,TRBJ1-2,.,.,11,CASSEGPGYTF,TGTGCCAGCAGTGAGGGCCCCGGCTACACCTTC
TRBV7-8,TRBJ1-1,TRBD1,.,13,CASSLKGQPEAFF,TGTGCCAGCAGCTTGAAGGGACAGCCTGAAGCTTTCTTT
TRBV13,TRBJ2-5,TRBD2,.,15,CASSLITSGDETQYF,TGTGCCAGCAGCTTAATAACTAGCGGGGACGAGACCCAGTACTTC
TRBV11-2,TRBJ2-4,TRBD2,.,15,CASSLQRGGRNIQYF,TGTGCCAGCAGCTTACAGCGGGGGGGCCGAAACATTCAGTACTTC
TRBV2,TRBJ1-5,TRBD1,.,14,CASEGTGPWEPQHF,TGTGCCAGTGAGGGGACAGGACCCTGGGAGCCCCAGCATTTT
TRBV6-6,TRBJ2-3,.,.,13,CASSRLKTDTQYF,TGTGCCAGCAGTAGATTAAAAACAGATACGCAGTATTTT
TRBV6-5,TRBJ1-5,.,.,15,CASRERQVEHQPQHF,TGTGCCAGCAGGGAGCGACAGGTGGAACATCAGCCCCAGCATTTT
TRBV19,TRBJ2-5,.,.,14,CASSIRGAVETQYF,TGTGCCAGTAGTATCCGGGGGGCAGTGGAGACCCAGTACTTC